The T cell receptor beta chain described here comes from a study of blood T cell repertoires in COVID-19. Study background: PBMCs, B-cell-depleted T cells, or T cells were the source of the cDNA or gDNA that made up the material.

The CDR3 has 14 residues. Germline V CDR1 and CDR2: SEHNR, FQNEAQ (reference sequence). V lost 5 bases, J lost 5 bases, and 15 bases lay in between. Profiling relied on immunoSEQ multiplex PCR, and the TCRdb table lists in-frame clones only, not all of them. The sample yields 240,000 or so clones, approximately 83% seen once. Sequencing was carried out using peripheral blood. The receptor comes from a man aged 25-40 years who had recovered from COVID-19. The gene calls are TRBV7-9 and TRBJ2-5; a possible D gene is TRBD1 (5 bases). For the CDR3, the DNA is TGTGCCAGCAGCCCCGTGGCCTACAGGGAGACCCAGTACTTC. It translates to CASSPVAYRETQYF.